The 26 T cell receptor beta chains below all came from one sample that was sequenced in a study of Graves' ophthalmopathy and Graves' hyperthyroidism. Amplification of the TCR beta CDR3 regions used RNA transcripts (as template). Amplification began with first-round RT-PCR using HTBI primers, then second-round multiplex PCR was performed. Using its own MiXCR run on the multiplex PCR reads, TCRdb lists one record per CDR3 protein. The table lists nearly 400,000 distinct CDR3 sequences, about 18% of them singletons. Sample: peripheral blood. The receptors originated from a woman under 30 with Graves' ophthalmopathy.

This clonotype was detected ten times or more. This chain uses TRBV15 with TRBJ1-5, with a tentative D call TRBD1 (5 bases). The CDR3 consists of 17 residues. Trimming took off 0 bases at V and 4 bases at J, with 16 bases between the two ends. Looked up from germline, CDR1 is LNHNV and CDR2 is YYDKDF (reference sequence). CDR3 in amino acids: CATSRDNFGTRNQPQHF. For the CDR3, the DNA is TGTGCCACCAGCAGAGATAATTTTGGGACGCGAAATCAGCCCCAGCATTTT.

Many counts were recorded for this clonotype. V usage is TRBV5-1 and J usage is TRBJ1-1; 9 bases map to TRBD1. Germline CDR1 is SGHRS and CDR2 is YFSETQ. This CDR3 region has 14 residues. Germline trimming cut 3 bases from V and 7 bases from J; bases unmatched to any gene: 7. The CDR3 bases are TGCGCCAGCAGCTCCCCCGGGACAGGGAGTGAAGCTTTCTTT. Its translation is CASSSPGTGSEAFF.

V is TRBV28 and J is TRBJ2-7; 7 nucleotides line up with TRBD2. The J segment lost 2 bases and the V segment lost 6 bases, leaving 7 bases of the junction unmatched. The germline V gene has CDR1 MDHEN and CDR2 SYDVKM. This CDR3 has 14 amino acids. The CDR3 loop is CASRSVGGAYEQYF. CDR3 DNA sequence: TGTGCCAGCAGATCGGTGGGAGGGGCCTACGAGCAGTACTTC.

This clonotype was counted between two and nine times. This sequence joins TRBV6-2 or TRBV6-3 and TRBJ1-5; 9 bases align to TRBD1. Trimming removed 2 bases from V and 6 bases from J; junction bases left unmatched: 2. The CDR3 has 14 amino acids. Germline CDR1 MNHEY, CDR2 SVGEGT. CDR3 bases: TGTGCCAGCAGTTACCGGGACAGGGCTCAGCCCCAGCATTTT. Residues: CASSYRDRAQPQHF.

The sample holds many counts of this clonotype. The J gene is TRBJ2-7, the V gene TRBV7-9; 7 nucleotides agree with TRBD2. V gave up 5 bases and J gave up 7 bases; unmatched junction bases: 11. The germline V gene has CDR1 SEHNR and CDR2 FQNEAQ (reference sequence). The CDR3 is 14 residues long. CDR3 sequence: CASSHDRDYSEQYF. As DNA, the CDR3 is TGTGCCAGCAGCCATGACCGGGACTACTCTGAGCAGTACTTC.

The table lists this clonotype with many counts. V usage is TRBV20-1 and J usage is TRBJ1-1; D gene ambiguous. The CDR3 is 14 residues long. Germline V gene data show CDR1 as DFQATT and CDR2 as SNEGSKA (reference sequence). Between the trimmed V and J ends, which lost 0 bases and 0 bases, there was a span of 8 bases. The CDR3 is CSAREGPMNTEAFF. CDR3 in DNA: TGCAGTGCTAGAGAGGGCCCGATGAACACTGAAGCTTTCTTT.

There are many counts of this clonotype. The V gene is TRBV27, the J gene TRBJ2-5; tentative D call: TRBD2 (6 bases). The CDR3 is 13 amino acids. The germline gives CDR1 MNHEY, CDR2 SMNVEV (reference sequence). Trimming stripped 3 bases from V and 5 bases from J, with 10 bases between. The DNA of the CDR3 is TGTGCCAGCAGTTTTGGGACTCTGGAGACCCAGTACTTC. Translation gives CASSFGTLETQYF.

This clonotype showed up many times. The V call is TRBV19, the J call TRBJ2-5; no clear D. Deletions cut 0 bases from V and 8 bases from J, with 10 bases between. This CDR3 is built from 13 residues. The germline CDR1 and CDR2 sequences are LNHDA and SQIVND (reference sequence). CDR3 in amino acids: CASSIDWTTTQYF. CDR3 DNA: TGTGCCAGTAGTATAGATTGGACGACTACCCAGTACTTC.

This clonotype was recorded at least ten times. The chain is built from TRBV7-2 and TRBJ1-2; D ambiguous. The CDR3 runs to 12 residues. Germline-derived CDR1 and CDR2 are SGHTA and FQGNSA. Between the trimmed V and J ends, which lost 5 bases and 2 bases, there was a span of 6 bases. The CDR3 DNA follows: TGTGCCAGCAGCCCCGGCAACTATGGCTACACCTTC. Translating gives CASSPGNYGYTF.

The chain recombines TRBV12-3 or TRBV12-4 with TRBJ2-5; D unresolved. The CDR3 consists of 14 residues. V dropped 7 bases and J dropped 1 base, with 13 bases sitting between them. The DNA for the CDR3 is TGTGCCAGCAACCCCTCCCGGGTCCAAGAGACCCAGTACTTC. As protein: CASNPSRVQETQYF.

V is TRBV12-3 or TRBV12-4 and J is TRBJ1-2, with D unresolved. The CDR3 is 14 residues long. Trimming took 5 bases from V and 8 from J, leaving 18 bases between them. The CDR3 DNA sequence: TGTGCCAGCAGTACCGAGAACACGGCGTGGGGCTACACCTTC. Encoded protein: CASSTENTAWGYTF.

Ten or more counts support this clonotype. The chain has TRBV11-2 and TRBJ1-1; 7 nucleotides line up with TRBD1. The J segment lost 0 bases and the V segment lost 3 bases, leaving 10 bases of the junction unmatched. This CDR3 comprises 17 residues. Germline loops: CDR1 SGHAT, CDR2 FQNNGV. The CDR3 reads CASSFSHPGQMNTEAFF. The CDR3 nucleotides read TGTGCCAGCAGCTTTTCCCATCCGGGACAGATGAACACTGAAGCTTTCTTT.

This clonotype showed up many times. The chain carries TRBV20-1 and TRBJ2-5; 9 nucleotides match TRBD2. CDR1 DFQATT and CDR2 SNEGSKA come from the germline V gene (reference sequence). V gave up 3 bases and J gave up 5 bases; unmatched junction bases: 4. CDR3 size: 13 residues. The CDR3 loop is CSARAGGFETQYF. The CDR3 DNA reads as TGCAGTGCTAGGGCGGGGGGGTTTGAGACCCAGTACTTC.

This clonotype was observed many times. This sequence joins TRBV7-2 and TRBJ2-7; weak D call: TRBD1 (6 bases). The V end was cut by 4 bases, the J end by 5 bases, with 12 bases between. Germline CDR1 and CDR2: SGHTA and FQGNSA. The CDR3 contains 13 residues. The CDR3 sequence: CASSSIQGNEQYF. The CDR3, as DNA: TGTGCCAGCAGCTCAATCCAGGGGAACGAGCAGTACTTC.

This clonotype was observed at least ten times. CDR3 sequence: CASSLRVSGANVLTF. The CDR3 DNA sequence: TGTGCCAGCAGTCTACGTGTCTCTGGGGCCAACGTCCTGACTTTC. The chain is built from TRBV6-2 or TRBV6-3 and TRBJ2-6; unclear D gene. The CDR3 spans 15 residues. V was cut by 5 bases and J by 0 bases, with 8 bases left in between. Germline values: CDR1 MNHEY, CDR2 SVGEGT.

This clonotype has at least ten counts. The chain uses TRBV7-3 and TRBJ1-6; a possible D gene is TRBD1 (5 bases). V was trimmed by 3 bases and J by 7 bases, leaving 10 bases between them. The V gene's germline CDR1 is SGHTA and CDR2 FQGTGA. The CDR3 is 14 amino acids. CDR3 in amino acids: CASSFQGPNSPLHF. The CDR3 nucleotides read TGTGCCAGCAGCTTCCAGGGACCGAATTCACCCCTCCACTTT.

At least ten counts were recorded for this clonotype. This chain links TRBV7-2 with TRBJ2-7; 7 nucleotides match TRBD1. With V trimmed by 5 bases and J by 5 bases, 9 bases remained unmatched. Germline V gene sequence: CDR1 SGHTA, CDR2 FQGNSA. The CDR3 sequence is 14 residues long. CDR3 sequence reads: CASSPNRGRDEQYF. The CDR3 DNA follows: TGTGCCAGCAGCCCGAACAGGGGTCGCGACGAGCAGTACTTC.

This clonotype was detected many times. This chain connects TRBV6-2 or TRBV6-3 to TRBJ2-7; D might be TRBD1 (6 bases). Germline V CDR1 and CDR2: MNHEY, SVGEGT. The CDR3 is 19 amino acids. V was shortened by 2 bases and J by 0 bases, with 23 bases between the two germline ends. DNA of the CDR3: TGTGCCAGCAGTTACCGAACGATAAACAGGGATGTTAGCTCCTACGAGCAGTACTTC. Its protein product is CASSYRTINRDVSSYEQYF.

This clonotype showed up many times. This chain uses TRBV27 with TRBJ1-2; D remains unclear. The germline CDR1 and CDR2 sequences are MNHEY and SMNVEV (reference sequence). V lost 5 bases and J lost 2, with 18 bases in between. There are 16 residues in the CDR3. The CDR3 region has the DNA TGTGCCAGCAGTCCCTCCCACGGGGAACGAAACTATGGCTACACCTTC. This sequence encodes CASSPSHGERNYGYTF.

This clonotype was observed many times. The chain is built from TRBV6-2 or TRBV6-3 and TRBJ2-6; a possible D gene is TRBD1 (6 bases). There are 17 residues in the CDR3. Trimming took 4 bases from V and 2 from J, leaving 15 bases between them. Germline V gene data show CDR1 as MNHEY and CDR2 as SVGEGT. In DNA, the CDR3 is TGTGCCAGCAGTTTAACCCAGGGGTTTGCTGGGGCCAACGTCCTGACTTTC. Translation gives CASSLTQGFAGANVLTF.

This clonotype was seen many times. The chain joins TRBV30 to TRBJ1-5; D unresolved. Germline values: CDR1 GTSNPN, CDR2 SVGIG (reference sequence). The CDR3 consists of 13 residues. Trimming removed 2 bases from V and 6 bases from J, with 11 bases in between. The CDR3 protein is CAWSTRMGQPQHF. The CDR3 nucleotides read TGTGCCTGGAGTACTAGGATGGGTCAGCCCCAGCATTTT. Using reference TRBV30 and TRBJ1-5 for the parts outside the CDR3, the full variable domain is SQTIHQWPATLVQPVGSPLSLECTVEGTSNPNLYWYRQAAGRGLQLLFYSVGIGQISSEVPQNLSASRPQDRQFILSSKKLLLSDSGFYLCAWSTRMGQPQHFGDGTRLSIL.

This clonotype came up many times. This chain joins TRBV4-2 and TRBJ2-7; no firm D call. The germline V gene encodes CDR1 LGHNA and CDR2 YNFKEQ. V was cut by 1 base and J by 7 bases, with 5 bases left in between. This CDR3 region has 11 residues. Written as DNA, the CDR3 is TGTGCCAGCAGCCAAGCGCGAGAGCAGTACTTC. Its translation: CASSQAREQYF.

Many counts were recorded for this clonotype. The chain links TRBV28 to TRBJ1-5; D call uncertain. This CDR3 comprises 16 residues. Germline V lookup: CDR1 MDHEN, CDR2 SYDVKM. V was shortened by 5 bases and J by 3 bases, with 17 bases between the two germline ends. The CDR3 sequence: CASSGSGMAFNQPQHF. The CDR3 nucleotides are TGTGCCAGCAGTGGCTCCGGGATGGCCTTCAATCAGCCCCAGCATTTT.

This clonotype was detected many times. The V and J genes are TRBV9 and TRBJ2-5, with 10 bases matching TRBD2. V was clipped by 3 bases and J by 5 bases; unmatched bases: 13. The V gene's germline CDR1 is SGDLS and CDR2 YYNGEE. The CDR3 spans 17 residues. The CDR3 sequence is CASSAGLAGALGETQYF. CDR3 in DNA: TGTGCCAGCAGCGCAGGGCTAGCGGGGGCCCTGGGTGAGACCCAGTACTTC.

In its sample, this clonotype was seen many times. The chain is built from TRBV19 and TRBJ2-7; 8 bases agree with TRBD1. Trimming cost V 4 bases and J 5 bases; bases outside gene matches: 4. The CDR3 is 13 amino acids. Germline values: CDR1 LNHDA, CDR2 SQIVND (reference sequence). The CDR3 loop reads CASSSDRGHEQYF. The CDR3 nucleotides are TGTGCCAGTAGTAGCGACAGGGGACACGAGCAGTACTTC. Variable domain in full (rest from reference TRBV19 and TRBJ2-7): DGGITQSPKYLFRKEGQNVTLSCEQNLNHDAMYWYRQDPGQGLRLIYYSQIVNDFQKGDIAEGYSVSREKKESFPLTVTSAQKNPTAFYLCASSSDRGHEQYFGPGTRLTVT.

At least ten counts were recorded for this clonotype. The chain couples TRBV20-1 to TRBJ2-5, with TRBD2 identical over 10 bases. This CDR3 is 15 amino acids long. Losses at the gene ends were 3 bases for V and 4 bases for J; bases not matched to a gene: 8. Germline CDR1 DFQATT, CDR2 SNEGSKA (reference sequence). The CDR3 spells CSASGSGRAGETQYF. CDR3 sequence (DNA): TGCAGTGCTAGTGGCAGCGGGAGGGCCGGAGAGACCCAGTACTTC.